The T cell receptor (beta chain) under discussion was sequenced for a study of cytomegalovirus exposure and HLA in healthy donors. PCR primers comprised 60 Vbeta and 13 Jbeta primers. The assay was immunoSEQ multiplex PCR, and TCRdb's table has in-frame clones only and misses some. The sample contains under 250,000 clones, approximately 82% of which appear only once. This clone was counted a few times. Regarding donors, all were healthy bone marrow donors. CDR1 and CDR2 (germline): MGHRA, YSYEKL. This CDR3 has 12 amino acids. Trimming left V 4 bases short and J 6 bases short, with 9 bases between. The V and J genes are TRBV4-1 and TRBJ1-2, with D tentatively TRBD1 (5 bases). The clonotype originates from a male donor in good health and CMV-seronegative. The sequencing input was PBMCs. The CDR3 loop is CASSLPGDGYTF. CDR3 bases: TGCGCCAGCAGCCTGCCGGGGGATGGCTACACCTTC.